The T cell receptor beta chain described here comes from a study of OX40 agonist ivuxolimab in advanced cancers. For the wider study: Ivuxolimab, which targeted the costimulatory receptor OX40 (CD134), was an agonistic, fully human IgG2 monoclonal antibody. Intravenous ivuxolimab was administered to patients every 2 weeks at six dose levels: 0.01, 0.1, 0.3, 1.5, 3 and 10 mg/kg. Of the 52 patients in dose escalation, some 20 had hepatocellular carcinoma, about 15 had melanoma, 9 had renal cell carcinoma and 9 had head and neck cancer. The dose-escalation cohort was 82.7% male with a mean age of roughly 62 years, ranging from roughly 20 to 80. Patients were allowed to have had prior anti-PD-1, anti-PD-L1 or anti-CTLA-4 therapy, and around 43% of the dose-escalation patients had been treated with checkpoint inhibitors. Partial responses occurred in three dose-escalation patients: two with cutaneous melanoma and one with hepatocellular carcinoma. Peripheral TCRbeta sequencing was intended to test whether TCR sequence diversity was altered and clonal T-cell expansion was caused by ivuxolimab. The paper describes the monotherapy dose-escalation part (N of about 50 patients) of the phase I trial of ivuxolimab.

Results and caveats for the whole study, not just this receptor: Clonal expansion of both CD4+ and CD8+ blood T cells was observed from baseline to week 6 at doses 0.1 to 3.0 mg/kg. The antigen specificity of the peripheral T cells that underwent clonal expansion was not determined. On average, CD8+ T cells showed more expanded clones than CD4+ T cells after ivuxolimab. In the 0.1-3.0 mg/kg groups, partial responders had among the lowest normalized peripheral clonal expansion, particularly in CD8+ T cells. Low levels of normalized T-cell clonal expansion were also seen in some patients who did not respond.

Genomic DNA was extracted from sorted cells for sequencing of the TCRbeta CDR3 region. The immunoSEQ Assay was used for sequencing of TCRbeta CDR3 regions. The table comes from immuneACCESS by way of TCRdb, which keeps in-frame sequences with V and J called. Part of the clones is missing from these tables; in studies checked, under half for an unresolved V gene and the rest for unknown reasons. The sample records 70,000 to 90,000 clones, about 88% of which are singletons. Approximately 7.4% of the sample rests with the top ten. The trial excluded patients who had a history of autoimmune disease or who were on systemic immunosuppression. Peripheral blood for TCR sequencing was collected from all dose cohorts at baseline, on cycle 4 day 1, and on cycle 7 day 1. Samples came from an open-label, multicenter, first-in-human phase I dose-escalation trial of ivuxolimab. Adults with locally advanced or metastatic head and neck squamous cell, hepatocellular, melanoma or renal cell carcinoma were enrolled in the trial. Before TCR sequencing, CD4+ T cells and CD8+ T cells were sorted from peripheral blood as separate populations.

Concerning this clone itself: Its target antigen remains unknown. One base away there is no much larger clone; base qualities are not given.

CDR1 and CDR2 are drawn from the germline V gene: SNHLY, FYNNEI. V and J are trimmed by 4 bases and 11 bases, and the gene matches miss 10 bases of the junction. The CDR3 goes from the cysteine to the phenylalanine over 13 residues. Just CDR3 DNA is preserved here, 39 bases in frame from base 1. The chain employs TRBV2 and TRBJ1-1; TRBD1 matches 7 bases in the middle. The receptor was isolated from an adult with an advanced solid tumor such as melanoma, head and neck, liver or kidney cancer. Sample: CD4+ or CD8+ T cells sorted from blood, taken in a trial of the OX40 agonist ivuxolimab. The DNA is TGTGCCAGCAGTGTACAGGGGCACGGAGGCGCTTTCTTT. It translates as CASSVQGHGGAFF.